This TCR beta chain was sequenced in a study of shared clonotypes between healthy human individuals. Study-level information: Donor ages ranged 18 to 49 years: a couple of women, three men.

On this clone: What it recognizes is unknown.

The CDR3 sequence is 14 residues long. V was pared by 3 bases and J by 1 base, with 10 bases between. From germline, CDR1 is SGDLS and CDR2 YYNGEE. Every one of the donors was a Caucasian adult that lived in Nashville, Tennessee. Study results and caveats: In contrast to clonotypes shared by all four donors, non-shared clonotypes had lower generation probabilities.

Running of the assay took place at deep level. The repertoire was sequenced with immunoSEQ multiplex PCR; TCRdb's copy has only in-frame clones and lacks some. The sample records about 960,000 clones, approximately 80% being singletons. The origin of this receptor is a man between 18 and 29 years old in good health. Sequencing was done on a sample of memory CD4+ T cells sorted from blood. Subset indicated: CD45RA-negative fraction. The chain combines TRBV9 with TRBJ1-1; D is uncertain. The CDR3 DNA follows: TGTGCCAGCAGCGCGGACGGATCGAACACTGAAGCTTTCTTT. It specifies CASSADGSNTEAFF.